Many counts were recorded for the clone carrying this T cell receptor (beta chain). Its target is not known. The data derive from a study of regulatory T cells in long-lasting Graves disease. According to the study, TCR beta libraries were built with iRepertoire HTBI primers and CDR3-region Arm-PCR. Each CDR3 protein gets one entry after TCRdb re-called the multiplex PCR reads with MiXCR. Found here are about 560,000 distinct CDR3 sequences, about 15% of them singletons; the top ten hold more than 10%. General study results and limits: With persistent disease, TRBV28, TRBJ1-2 and TRBJ2-5 were the favored segments.

The V end was cut by 6 bases, the J end by 0 bases, with 11 bases between. CDR3 length: 14 residues. Stated time point: newly diagnosed GD, antithyroid drugs for less than 3 months. From RNA extracted from PBMCs, the TCR library was made. The same specimen was also included in a second study, on T cells in Graves' hyperthyroidism and ophthalmopathy. As that report states: RT-PCR in the first round (using the HTBI primer set) targeted the TCR CDR3. In the blood, most expanded thyroid clonotypes above 0.001 appeared as well. In the analysis, a 13 V-J model separated ophthalmopathy from stable hyperthyroidism.

The sequencing here drew on peripheral blood mononuclear cells (PBMCs), taken at new diagnosis, from a patient treated with antithyroid drugs. This chain joins TRBV12-3 or TRBV12-4 and TRBJ1-2; a possible D gene is TRBD1 (5 bases). The TCR comes from a man aged 18-30 years with Graves disease. For the CDR3, the DNA is TGTGCCAGCAGAGGGGTCTTCACTAACTATGGCTACACCTTC. Protein product: CASRGVFTNYGYTF.